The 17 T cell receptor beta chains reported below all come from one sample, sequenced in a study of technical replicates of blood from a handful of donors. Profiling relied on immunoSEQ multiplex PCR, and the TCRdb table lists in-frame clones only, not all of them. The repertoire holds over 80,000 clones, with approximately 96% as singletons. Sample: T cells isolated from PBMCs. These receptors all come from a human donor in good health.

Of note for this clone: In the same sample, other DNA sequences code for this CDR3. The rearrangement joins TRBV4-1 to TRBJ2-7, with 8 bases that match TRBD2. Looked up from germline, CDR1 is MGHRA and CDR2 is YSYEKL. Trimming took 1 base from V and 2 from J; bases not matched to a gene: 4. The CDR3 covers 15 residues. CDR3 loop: CASSQGLAGAYEQYF. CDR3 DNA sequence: TGCGCCAGCAGCCAAGGCCTAGCGGGCGCCTACGAGCAGTACTTC.

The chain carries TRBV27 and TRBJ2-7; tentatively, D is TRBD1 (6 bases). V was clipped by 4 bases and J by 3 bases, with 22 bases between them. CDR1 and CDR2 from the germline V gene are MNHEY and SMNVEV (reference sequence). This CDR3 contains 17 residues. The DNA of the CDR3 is TGTGCCAGCAGTTCAGCCCAGGGGAGTCCACATTTCTACGAGCAGTACTTC. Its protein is CASSSAQGSPHFYEQYF.

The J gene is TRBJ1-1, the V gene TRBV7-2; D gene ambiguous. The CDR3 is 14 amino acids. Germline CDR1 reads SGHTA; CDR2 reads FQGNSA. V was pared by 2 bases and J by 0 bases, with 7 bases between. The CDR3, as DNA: TGTGCCAGCAGCTTATGGGCTGTGAACACTGAAGCTTTCTTT. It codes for CASSLWAVNTEAFF.

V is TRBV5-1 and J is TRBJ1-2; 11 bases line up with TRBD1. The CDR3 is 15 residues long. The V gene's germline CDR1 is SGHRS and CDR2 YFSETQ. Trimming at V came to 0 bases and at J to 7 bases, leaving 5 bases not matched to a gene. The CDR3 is CASSLGGQGALGYTF. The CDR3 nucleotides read TGCGCCAGCAGCTTGGGAGGACAGGGGGCTCTTGGCTACACCTTC.

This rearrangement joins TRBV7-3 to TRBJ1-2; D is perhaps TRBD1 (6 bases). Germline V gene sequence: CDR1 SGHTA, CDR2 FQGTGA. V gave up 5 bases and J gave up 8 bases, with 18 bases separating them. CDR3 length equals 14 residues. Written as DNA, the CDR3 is TGTGCCAGCAGCGCACAGGGCTCCCTCGGGGGCTACACCTTC. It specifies CASSAQGSLGGYTF.

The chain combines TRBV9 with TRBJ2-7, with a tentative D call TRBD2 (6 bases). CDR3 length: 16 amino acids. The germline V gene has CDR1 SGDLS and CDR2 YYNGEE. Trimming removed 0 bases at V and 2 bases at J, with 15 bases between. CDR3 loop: CASSVGMTSGTYEQYF. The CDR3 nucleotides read TGTGCCAGCAGCGTAGGGATGACTAGTGGGACCTACGAGCAGTACTTC.

The CDR3 loop reads CASVAESYNEQFF. In DNA, the CDR3 is TGTGCCAGTGTCGCGGAGTCCTACAATGAGCAGTTCTTC. The chain recombines TRBV6-8 with TRBJ2-1; the D is unclear. V lost 9 bases and J 1 base, leaving 10 bases between the germline ends. The CDR3 totals 13 residues. Germline loops: CDR1 MNHGY, CDR2 SAAAGT.

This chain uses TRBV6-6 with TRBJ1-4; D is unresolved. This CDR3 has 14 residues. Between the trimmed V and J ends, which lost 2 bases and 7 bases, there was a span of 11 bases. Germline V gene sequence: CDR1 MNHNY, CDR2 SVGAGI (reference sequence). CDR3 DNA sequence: TGTGCCAGCAGTTACACCCAACTGAGTGAAAAACTGTTTTTT. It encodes CASSYTQLSEKLFF.

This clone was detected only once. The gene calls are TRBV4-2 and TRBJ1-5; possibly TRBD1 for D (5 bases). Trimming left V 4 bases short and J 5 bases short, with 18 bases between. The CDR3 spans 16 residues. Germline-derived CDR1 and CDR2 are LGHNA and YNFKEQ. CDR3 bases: TGTGCCAGCAGCCCGCCCGTCGGGCAGGGCCATCAGCCCCAGCATTTT. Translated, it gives CASSPPVGQGHQPQHF.

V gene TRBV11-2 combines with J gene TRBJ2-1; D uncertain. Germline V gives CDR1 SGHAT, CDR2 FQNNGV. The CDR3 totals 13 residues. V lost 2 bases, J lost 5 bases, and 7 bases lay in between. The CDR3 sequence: CASSLNRDNEQFF. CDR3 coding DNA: TGTGCCAGCAGCTTAAATCGCGACAATGAGCAGTTCTTC.

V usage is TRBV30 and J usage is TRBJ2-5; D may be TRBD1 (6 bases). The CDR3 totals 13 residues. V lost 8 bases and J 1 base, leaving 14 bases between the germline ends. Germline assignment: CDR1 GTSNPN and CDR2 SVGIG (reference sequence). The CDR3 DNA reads TGTGCCGGGTCCGGGACATCCCAAGAGACCCAGTACTTC. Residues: CAGSGTSQETQYF.

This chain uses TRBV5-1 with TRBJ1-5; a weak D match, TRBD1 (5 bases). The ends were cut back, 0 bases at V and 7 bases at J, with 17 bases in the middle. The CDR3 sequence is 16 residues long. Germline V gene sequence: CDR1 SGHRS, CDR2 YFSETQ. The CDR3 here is CASSLGSGGVGQPQHF. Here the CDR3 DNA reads TGCGCCAGCAGCTTGGGTAGCGGAGGGGTCGGGCAGCCCCAGCATTTT.

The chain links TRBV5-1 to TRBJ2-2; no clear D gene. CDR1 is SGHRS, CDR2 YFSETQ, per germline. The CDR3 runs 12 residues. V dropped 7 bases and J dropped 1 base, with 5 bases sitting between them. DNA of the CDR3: TGCGCCAGCGCACAGAACACCGGGGAGCTGTTTTTT. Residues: CASAQNTGELFF.

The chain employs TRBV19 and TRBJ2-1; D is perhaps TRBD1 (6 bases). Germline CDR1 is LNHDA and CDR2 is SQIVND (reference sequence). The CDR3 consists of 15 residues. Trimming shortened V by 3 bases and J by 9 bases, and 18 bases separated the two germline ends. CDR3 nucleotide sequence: TGTGCCAGTAGTATTCAGGGGTTAGGTATCCGTGAGCAGTTCTTC. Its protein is CASSIQGLGIREQFF.

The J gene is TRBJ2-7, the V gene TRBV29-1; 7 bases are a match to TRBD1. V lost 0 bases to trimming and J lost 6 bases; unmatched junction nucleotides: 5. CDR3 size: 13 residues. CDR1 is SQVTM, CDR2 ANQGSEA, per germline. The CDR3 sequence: CSVEEYRGAEQYF. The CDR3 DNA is TGCAGCGTTGAAGAGTACAGGGGTGCCGAGCAGTACTTC.

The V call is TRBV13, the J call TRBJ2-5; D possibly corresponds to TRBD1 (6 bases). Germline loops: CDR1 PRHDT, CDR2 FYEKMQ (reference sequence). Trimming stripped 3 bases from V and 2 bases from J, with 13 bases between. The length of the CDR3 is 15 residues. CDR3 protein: CASSFNYRAQETQYF. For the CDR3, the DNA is TGTGCCAGCAGCTTCAACTACAGGGCTCAAGAGACCCAGTACTTC.

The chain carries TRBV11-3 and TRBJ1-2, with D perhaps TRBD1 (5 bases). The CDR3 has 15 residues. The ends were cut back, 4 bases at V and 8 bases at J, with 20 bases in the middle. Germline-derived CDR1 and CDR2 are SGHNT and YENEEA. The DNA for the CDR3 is TGTGCCAGCAGCTACATCGCAGGGATCCGGATCGGCTACACCTTC. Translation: CASSYIAGIRIGYTF.